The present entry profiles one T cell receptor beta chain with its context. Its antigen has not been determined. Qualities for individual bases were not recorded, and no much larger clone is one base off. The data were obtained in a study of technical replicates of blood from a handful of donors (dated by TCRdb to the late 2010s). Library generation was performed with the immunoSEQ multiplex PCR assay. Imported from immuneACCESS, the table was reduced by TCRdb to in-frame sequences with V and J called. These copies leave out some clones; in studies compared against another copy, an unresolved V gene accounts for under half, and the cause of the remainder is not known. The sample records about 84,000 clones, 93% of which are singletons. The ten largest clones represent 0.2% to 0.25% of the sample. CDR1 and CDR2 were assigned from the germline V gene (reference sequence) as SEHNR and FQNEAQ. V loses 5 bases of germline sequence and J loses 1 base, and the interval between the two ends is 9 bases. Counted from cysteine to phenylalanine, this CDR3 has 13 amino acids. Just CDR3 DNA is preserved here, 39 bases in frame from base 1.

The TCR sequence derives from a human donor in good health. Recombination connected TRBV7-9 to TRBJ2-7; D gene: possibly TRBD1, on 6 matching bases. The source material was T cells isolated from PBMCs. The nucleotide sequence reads TGTGCCAGCAGCGCACAGGGTTCCTACGAGCAGTACTTC. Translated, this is CASSAQGSYEQYF.